These 16 T cell receptor beta chains came from one sample sequenced in a study of blood T cell repertoires in COVID-19. Measured with immunoSEQ multiplex PCR; TCRdb has only the in-frame clones, and not every one. The sample includes under 200,000 clones, around 85% seen only once; the top ten take around 6%. Sequences were obtained from PBMCs or T cells enriched from blood (not recorded which). The source of these receptors is a woman in her thirties or forties with acute COVID-19.

The rearrangement links TRBV27 to TRBJ2-7, with D possibly TRBD1 on 5 matching bases. CDR1 and CDR2 (germline): MNHEY, SMNVEV (reference sequence). V was trimmed by 0 bases and J by 4 bases, leaving 13 bases between them. The CDR3 loop spans 15 amino acids. In DNA form, the CDR3 reads TGTGCCAGCAGTTTATCGGGGCTAACTCGATACGAGCAGTACGTC. Translation gives CASSLSGLTRYEQYV.

This clone has only one observation. The V and J genes are TRBV27 and TRBJ2-2; 15 bases agree with TRBD2. Germline assignment: CDR1 MNHEY and CDR2 SMNVEV (reference sequence). The length of the CDR3 is 17 residues. The V and J ends lost 9 bases and 7 bases, in that order; junction bases with no gene match: 12. The CDR3 loop reads CASTGLAGGNRVGELFF. CDR3 coding DNA: TGTGCCAGTACGGGACTAGCGGGAGGTAATAGGGTCGGGGAGCTGTTTTTT.

In this sample, this clone turned up once. The chain has TRBV7-2 and TRBJ2-1; the D gene is possibly TRBD2 (6 bases). The CDR3 consists of 18 residues. V dropped 5 bases and J dropped 4 bases, with 24 bases sitting between them. The germline V gene has CDR1 SGHTA and CDR2 FQGNSA. Here the CDR3 DNA reads TGTGCCAGCAGCCCCCGCGGGGCTCAAACTGCAAAATACAATGAGCAGTTCTTC. It specifies CASSPRGAQTAKYNEQFF.

CDR3: CASRVAGQETQYF. The CDR3 DNA follows: TGTGCCAGCAGGGTAGCGGGCCAAGAGACCCAGTACTTC. This chain uses TRBV6-5 with TRBJ2-5; 7 nucleotides agree with TRBD2. Trimming took 6 bases from V and 1 from J; bases not matched to a gene: 2. The CDR3 spans 13 residues. CDR1 is MNHEY and CDR2 is SVGAGI in the germline V gene.

This clone was found once. J is TRBJ2-7 and V is TRBV9; D is ambiguous. The CDR3 contains 11 residues. CDR1 and CDR2 from the germline V gene are SGDLS and YYNGEE. Trimming shortened V by 3 bases and J by 3 bases, and 4 bases separated the two germline ends. The CDR3 sequence is CASSARYEQYV. As DNA, the CDR3 is TGTGCCAGCAGCGCCCGCTACGAGCAGTACGTC.

This sequence joins TRBV5-6 and TRBJ2-3, with 7 bases aligning to TRBD1. CDR3 length equals 16 residues. J was trimmed by 6 bases and V by 1 base; bases with no gene match: 11. The V gene's germline CDR1 is SGHDT and CDR2 YYEEEE. DNA for the CDR3: TGTGCCAGCAGCTTGTACAGGGGCGAGATGACGGATACGCAGTATTTT. It yields the protein CASSLYRGEMTDTQYF.

This clone occurred a few times. The rearrangement uses TRBV7-9 and TRBJ1-2, with D possibly being TRBD1 (5 bases). V lost 1 base and J lost 5, with 11 bases in between. The CDR3 sequence is 14 residues long. CDR1 is SEHNR and CDR2 is FQNEAQ in the germline V gene (reference sequence). The CDR3 nucleotides are TGTGCCAGCAGCTTAGATGGGGGGTTGTATGGCTACACCTTC. This codes for CASSLDGGLYGYTF.

CDR3 DNA: TGTGCCAGCAGTAGATCTAGGACAGATACGCAGTATTTT. This codes for CASSRSRTDTQYF. The chain combines TRBV6-5 with TRBJ2-3; D remains ambiguous. The CDR3 covers 13 residues. Germline values: CDR1 MNHEY, CDR2 SVGAGI. Trimming removed 5 bases at V and 3 bases at J, with 9 bases between.

The J gene is TRBJ1-2, the V gene TRBV6-6, with D maybe TRBD1 (5 bases). The CDR3 extends over 13 amino acids. In germline, CDR1 is MNHNY, CDR2 SVGAGI (reference sequence). V was shortened by 2 bases and J by 9 bases, with 13 bases between the two germline ends. CDR3 nucleotides: TGTGCCAGCAGTTACGGAACGGAGGGGAGCTACACCTTC. It yields the protein CASSYGTEGSYTF.

This chain connects TRBV19 to TRBJ2-3, with 7 bases lining up with TRBD2. This CDR3 spans 13 amino acids. CDR1 is LNHDA and CDR2 is SQIVND in the germline V gene (reference sequence). Losses at the gene ends were 10 bases for V and 5 bases for J; bases not matched to a gene: 9. CDR3 sequence (DNA): TGTGCCACGGGGAGGGCCGGGGGAGATACGCAGTATTTT. It yields the protein CATGRAGGDTQYF.

The chain employs TRBV19 and TRBJ2-1, with 14 bases that match TRBD2. The CDR3 sequence is 19 residues long. The V and J ends lost 3 bases and 0 bases, in that order; junction bases with no gene match: 7. From germline, CDR1 is LNHDA and CDR2 SQIVND (reference sequence). CDR3 sequence: CASSMFGTSGGSSYNEQFF. As DNA, the CDR3 is TGTGCCAGTAGTATGTTCGGGACTAGCGGGGGAAGCTCCTACAATGAGCAGTTCTTC.

This chain uses TRBV11-2 with TRBJ1-6; D is unresolved. Trimming removed 2 bases from V and 9 bases from J, with 17 bases in between. Germline V CDR1 and CDR2: SGHAT, FQNNGV. The CDR3 runs to 16 residues. In DNA, the CDR3 is TGTGCCAGCAGCTTATTAGTAGTGAGGCTCACTTCACCCCTCCACTTT. As protein: CASSLLVVRLTSPLHF.

V gene TRBV5-1 combines with J gene TRBJ1-2, with a tentative D call TRBD1 (5 bases). Germline values: CDR1 SGHRS, CDR2 YFSETQ. CDR3 size: 14 residues. V was pared by 0 bases and J by 5 bases, with 11 bases between. Written as DNA, the CDR3 is TGCGCCAGCAGCTTGGGCGGAGGGGTTTATGGCTACACCTTC. Translation gives CASSLGGGVYGYTF. The full variable domain, its missing parts supplied by reference TRBV5-1 and TRBJ1-2, is KAGVTQTPRYLIKTRGQQVTLSCSPISGHRSVSWYQQTPGQGLQFLFEYFSETQRNKGNFPGRFSGRQFSNSRSEMNVSTLELGDSALYLCASSLGGGVYGYTFGSGTRLTVV.

The chain uses TRBV2 and TRBJ1-1, with D unresolved. This CDR3 has 13 amino acids. Germline V gene data show CDR1 as SNHLY and CDR2 as FYNNEI. V was pared by 4 bases and J by 3 bases, with 9 bases between. The CDR3 DNA sequence: TGTGCCAGCAGTGGCGGCGGATACACTGAAGCTTTCTTT. It is translated as CASSGGGYTEAFF.

This rearrangement joins TRBV19 to TRBJ2-4, with 7 bases lining up with TRBD1. From germline, CDR1 is LNHDA and CDR2 SQIVND (reference sequence). With 3 bases clipped from V and 3 bases from J, the junction kept 14 bases outside the gene matches. The CDR3 totals 18 residues. The CDR3 protein is CASSIGVRTGVYKNIQYF. CDR3 sequence (DNA): TGTGCCAGTAGTATTGGTGTCCGTACAGGGGTGTACAAAAACATTCAGTACTTC.

This clone was seen a few times. This rearrangement joins TRBV6-2 or TRBV6-3 to TRBJ2-7, with 7 bases that match TRBD2. The trim removed 4 bases at V and 5 bases at J, leaving 14 bases unmatched. Germline V lookup: CDR1 MNHEY, CDR2 SVGEGT. The CDR3 is 16 residues long. CDR3 sequence: CASSWGLSPRTDEQYF. CDR3 DNA sequence: TGTGCCAGCAGTTGGGGACTATCACCAAGAACGGACGAGCAGTACTTC.